This TCR beta chain was sequenced during a study of cytomegalovirus exposure and HLA in healthy donors. Notes on this clone: Its antigen is unknown.

The CDR3 length is 13 residues. Germline V gene lookup returns CDR1 MNHNY and CDR2 SVGAGI (reference sequence). V was shortened by 0 bases and J by 4 bases, with 7 bases between the two germline ends. PCR primers comprised 60 Vbeta and 13 Jbeta primers. Here immunoSEQ multiplex PCR was the method, and the copy in TCRdb shows in-frame clones only, minus some. Here the sample spans 150,000 or so clones, over 70% being singletons. Study-level results: What a later analysis reportedly showed was that an Asian-associated ancestry cluster had fewer N-insertions than the approximately 700-donor mean.

Material for sequencing was PBMCs. The chain joins TRBV6-6 to TRBJ2-7; D is ambiguous. This clonotype was sampled from a male donor in good health and CMV-seronegative. The CDR3 DNA reads as TGTGCCAGCAGTTACTCGGAAGCGTACGAGCAGTACTTC. Its translation: CASSYSEAYEQYF.